The clone carrying this T cell receptor beta chain was seen more than once but under ten times. The data stem from a study of blood T cell repertoires in COVID-19. Study background: The origin of the acute and convalescent COVID-19 samples was the United States, Italy and Spain. PBMCs, B-cell-depleted T cells, or T cells were the source of the cDNA or gDNA that made up the material.

V trimming: 11 bases; J trimming: 2 bases; junction bases outside the gene matches: 23. Germline values: CDR1 SEHNR, CDR2 FQNEAQ (reference sequence). The CDR3 length is 19 residues. As handled by the study authors: Using reference gene primer amplification, nucleated cell counts were estimated. TCRdb's copy holds only in-frame clones and misses some; the assay was immunoSEQ multiplex PCR. That table supplies the V and J calls and clone size; D and trimming were determined from the DNA. The sample carries about 290,000 clones, about 85% recorded once. The chain joins TRBV7-9 to TRBJ2-3, with TRBD2 identical over 9 bases. The sample comprised peripheral blood. The origin of this receptor is a woman aged 45-60 years with active or convalescent COVID-19. CDR3 region: CAVDTGLAPLESFTDTQYF. As DNA, the CDR3 is TGTGCCGTAGACACCGGACTAGCGCCCCTCGAATCCTTCACAGATACGCAGTATTTT.